Below, 32 T cell receptor beta chains from the same sample are listed, as sequenced in a study of identical twins (TCRdb year 2016). Library preparation used 5' RACE. Sequencing relied on an Illumina HiSeq 2000. TCRdb itself trimmed the public reads at Q25 with fastp, ran MiXCR and retained productive beta chains. Every CDR3 protein is listed once, alongside the most common genes and DNA of its rows. This sample comprises 690,000 or so distinct CDR3 sequences, around 6% of them detected only once. The top ten constitute 1.5% to 2% of the sample. Sequencing was done on a sample of naive T cells sorted from blood. This sample's cell subset or site label indicates: cells isolated with a human naive T-cell isolation kit. These receptors all stem from a man in his late teens or twenties in good health.

This clonotype occurred a few times. This sequence joins TRBV29-1 and TRBJ2-1; unclear D gene. Germline CDR1 reads SQVTM; CDR2 reads ANQGSEA. Trimming removed 0 bases from V and 9 bases from J, with 9 bases in between. The CDR3 covers 12 residues. CDR3 residues: CSVEDRRGEQFF. CDR3 sequence (DNA): TGCAGCGTTGAAGACCGCCGAGGTGAGCAGTTCTTC.

The table lists this clonotype with a few counts. V and J are TRBV12-3 or TRBV12-4 and TRBJ1-2, with TRBD1 identical over 8 bases. With 5 bases clipped from V and 8 bases from J, the junction kept 7 bases outside the gene matches. The CDR3 has 13 amino acids. CDR3 DNA sequence: TGTGCCAGCAGTGACAGGGGAGTTGGAGGCTACACCTTC. It codes for CASSDRGVGGYTF.

In its sample, this clonotype was seen many times. The chain has TRBV12-3 or TRBV12-4 and TRBJ2-4; 10 positions match TRBD1. The V segment lost 7 bases and the J segment 6 bases; nucleotides outside the gene matches: 6. This CDR3 spans 14 amino acids. Written as DNA, the CDR3 is TGTGCCAGCACCTCGGGGACAGGGGTAAACATTCAGTACTTC. Translation: CASTSGTGVNIQYF.

This clonotype was seen only a few times. The chain joins TRBV5-6 to TRBJ1-5, with 8 bases matching TRBD1. Germline V gene data show CDR1 as SGHDT and CDR2 as YYEEEE. The CDR3 sequence is 18 residues long. Losses at the gene ends were 1 base for V and 2 bases for J; bases not matched to a gene: 11. The CDR3 coding sequence is TGTGCCAGCAGCTTGATGGGGGGGACAGGTGGGCGCAATCAGCCCCAGCATTTT. Its protein is CASSLMGGTGGRNQPQHF.

V usage is TRBV9 and J usage is TRBJ2-2; 14 bases line up with TRBD2. The CDR3 contains 17 residues. Germline-derived CDR1 and CDR2 are SGDLS and YYNGEE. V lost 0 bases to trimming and J lost 6 bases; unmatched junction nucleotides: 4. CDR3 nucleotides: TGTGCCAGCAGCGTAGCTGCGGGACTAGCGGGAGCCGGGGAGCTGTTTTTT. The encoded protein is CASSVAAGLAGAGELFF. The full variable domain, its missing parts supplied by reference TRBV9 and TRBJ2-2, is DSGVTQTPKHLITATGQRVTLRCSPRSGDLSVYWYQQSLDQGLQFLIQYYNGEERAKGNILERFSAQQFPDLHSELNLSSLELGDSALYFCASSVAAGLAGAGELFFGEGSRLTVL.

This clonotype was counted at least ten times. V gene TRBV7-9 combines with J gene TRBJ2-5, with 7 bases matching TRBD2. This CDR3 spans 17 amino acids. V lost 5 bases and J lost 0; bases outside the gene matches: 12. Germline CDR1 and CDR2: SEHNR and FQNEAQ (reference sequence). DNA for the CDR3: TGTGCCAGCAGCCCCTTGGGGACGGGAGGCCACCAAGAGACCCAGTACTTC. As protein: CASSPLGTGGHQETQYF.

This rearrangement joins TRBV28 to TRBJ2-7, with TRBD1 as a possible D gene (6 bases). V shed 2 bases and J shed 1 base, with 12 bases lying between them. CDR1 is MDHEN and CDR2 is SYDVKM in the germline V gene. The CDR3 consists of 15 residues. The CDR3 nucleotides read TGTGCCAGCAGTTTAACAGGGAAAAAGTCCTACGAGCAGTACTTC. It is translated as CASSLTGKKSYEQYF.

As regards this clonotype: This may stem from a read error, because a much larger clone lies one nucleotide away. The V gene is TRBV14, the J gene TRBJ2-1, with D unclear. In germline, CDR1 is SGHDN, CDR2 FVKESK. CDR3 length: 12 residues. V dropped 4 bases and J dropped 7 bases, with 8 bases sitting between them. The CDR3: CASSPSWNEQFF. DNA of the CDR3: TGTGCCAGCAGCCCCAGCTGGAATGAGCAGTTCTTC.

This clonotype came up many times. The rearrangement joins TRBV6-2 or TRBV6-3 to TRBJ2-5; no firm D call. V was cut by 3 bases and J by 2 bases, with 4 bases left in between. There are 12 residues in the CDR3. Germline lookup yields CDR1 MNHEY and CDR2 SVGEGT. CDR3 residues: CASSYGQETQYF. The CDR3 region has the DNA TGTGCCAGCAGTTATGGGCAAGAGACCCAGTACTTC.

The chain joins TRBV12-3 or TRBV12-4 to TRBJ2-5; 11 bases match TRBD2. Unmatched junction bases numbered 9, after V lost 4 bases and J lost 5 bases. This CDR3 region has 16 residues. In nucleotides, the CDR3 is TGTGCCAGCAGTTCTAGCGGGAGGCCCCAATTGGAGACCCAGTACTTC. Its translation: CASSSSGRPQLETQYF.

This clonotype was counted a few times. The CDR3 region has the DNA TGTGCCAGCTCACCTAGCGAGAGCTCCTACAATGAGCAGTTCTTC. Translated: CASSPSESSYNEQFF. This chain uses TRBV18 with TRBJ2-1; a possible D gene is TRBD2 (5 bases). This CDR3 is built from 15 residues. The V end was cut by 3 bases, the J end by 0 bases, with 9 bases between. From germline, CDR1 is KGHSH and CDR2 LQKENI.

This clonotype has more than one count but fewer than ten. The chain is built from TRBV11-2 and TRBJ2-1, with a tentative D call TRBD2 (6 bases). CDR3 size: 17 residues. Germline-derived CDR1 and CDR2 are SGHAT and FQNNGV. Between the trimmed V and J ends, which lost 5 bases and 2 bases, there was a span of 19 bases. The CDR3: CASSDPFGRTPYNEQFF. In DNA, the CDR3 is TGTGCCAGCAGCGATCCTTTCGGGAGAACCCCCTACAATGAGCAGTTCTTC.

This clonotype was seen a handful of times. The rearrangement uses TRBV5-1 and TRBJ2-1; D is undetermined. Trimming removed 3 bases from V and 0 bases from J, with 16 bases in between. The CDR3 is 17 residues long. Per the germline V gene, CDR1 is SGHRS and CDR2 is YFSETQ. The CDR3 DNA follows: TGCGCCAGCAGCTACAATCCAACAGATAGCTCCTACAATGAGCAGTTCTTC. This codes for CASSYNPTDSSYNEQFF.

The genes are TRBV21-1 and TRBJ2-1; no check of the table's D call, TRBD1, against the DNA was made. TRBV21-1 is listed as a pseudogene. The CDR3 has 17 amino acids. CDR3 loop: CASSKERLRTGDGEQFF. CDR3 DNA: TGTGCCAGCAGCAAAGAACGCTTAAGGACAGGGGACGGTGAGCAGTTCTTC.

This clonotype was counted many times. The genes are TRBV15 and TRBJ1-1; a possible D gene is TRBD1 (5 bases). Germline lookup yields CDR1 LNHNV and CDR2 YYDKDF (reference sequence). Trimming shortened V by 3 bases and J by 1 base, and 12 bases separated the two germline ends. The CDR3 is 15 amino acids. The CDR3 sequence: CATSRWATGNTEAFF. CDR3 sequence (DNA): TGTGCCACCAGCAGGTGGGCCACAGGGAACACTGAAGCTTTCTTT.

Only a few counts were recorded for this clonotype. V usage is TRBV6-1 and J usage is TRBJ2-7; no clear D gene. This CDR3 is 13 amino acids long. Germline V gene data show CDR1 as MNHNS and CDR2 as SASEGT. V gave up 5 bases and J gave up 5 bases, with 13 bases separating them. The CDR3 DNA sequence: TGTGCCAGCAGTCAATCTACGTGGGACGAGCAGTACTTC. Its translation: CASSQSTWDEQYF.

Ten or more counts support this clonotype. The V call is TRBV7-9, the J call TRBJ1-3; D is undetermined. Germline-derived CDR1 and CDR2 are SEHNR and FQNEAQ (reference sequence). CDR3 size: 13 residues. V was trimmed by 1 base and J by 1 base, leaving 2 bases between them. The chain's CDR3 is CASSLVSGNTIYF. The CDR3 DNA sequence: TGTGCCAGCAGCTTAGTTTCTGGAAACACCATATATTTT.

This clonotype was observed at least ten times. This sequence joins TRBV20-1 and TRBJ2-3; TRBD2 might be the D (6 bases). The CDR3 spans 15 residues. V dropped 3 bases and J dropped 6 bases, with 19 bases sitting between them. From germline, CDR1 is DFQATT and CDR2 SNEGSKA (reference sequence). In nucleotides, the CDR3 is TGCAGTGCTAGGATACCGGGACTCCAGGGCGATACGCAGTATTTT. This translates into CSARIPGLQGDTQYF.

This clonotype showed up many times. The J gene is TRBJ1-1, the V gene TRBV12-3 or TRBV12-4; no reliable D call. V was cut by 2 bases and J by 0 bases, with 10 bases left in between. This CDR3 spans 15 amino acids. CDR3 nucleotide sequence: TGTGCCAGCAGTTTATGGGCAGACATGAACACTGAAGCTTTCTTT. Residues: CASSLWADMNTEAFF.

Many counts were recorded for this clonotype. V is TRBV5-1 and J is TRBJ1-1; no clear D gene. The V end was cut by 0 bases, the J end by 4 bases, with 7 bases between. The germline V gene encodes CDR1 SGHRS and CDR2 YFSETQ. This CDR3 region has 13 residues. CDR3 residues: CASSLDGTTEAFF. The CDR3 nucleotides read TGCGCCAGCAGCTTGGACGGAACCACTGAAGCTTTCTTT.

This clonotype occurred many times. The chain recombines TRBV9 with TRBJ2-3; D may be TRBD1 (6 bases). This CDR3 is built from 15 residues. Germline V gives CDR1 SGDLS, CDR2 YYNGEE. V lost 1 base and J 3 bases, leaving 12 bases between the germline ends. The CDR3 DNA reads TGTGCCAGCAGCGTAAAGGGGGAGTGGACAGATACGCAGTATTTT. Translating it yields CASSVKGEWTDTQYF.

This sequence joins TRBV6-1 and TRBJ2-7; 11 bases map to TRBD2. The CDR3 is made up of 15 amino acids. The ends lost 1 base at V and 7 bases at J; junction bases unmatched: 6. Per germline, CDR1 MNHNS and CDR2 SASEGT. In DNA, the CDR3 is TGTGCCAGCAGTGAAGGACTAGCGGGACTTAGAGAGCAGTACTTC. It specifies CASSEGLAGLREQYF.

This clonotype was counted at least ten times. The V and J genes are TRBV10-3 and TRBJ2-1; D uncertain. CDR1 ENHRY and CDR2 SYGVKD come from the germline V gene. The CDR3 has 11 amino acids. The V end lost 3 bases, the J end lost 9 bases, and 6 bases lay between the germline ends. DNA of the CDR3: TGTGCCATCAGTGAAGCAACTGAGCAGTTCTTC. It encodes CAISEATEQFF.

This rearrangement joins TRBV6-2 or TRBV6-3 to TRBJ1-6; TRBD1 might be the D (5 bases). The V gene lost 8 bases and the J gene lost 6 bases, with 11 bases spanning the gap. This CDR3 has 13 residues. Looked up from germline, CDR1 is MNHEY and CDR2 is SVGEGT. In DNA form, the CDR3 reads TGTGCCAGCGTGGGACCCCGTAATTCACCCCTCCACTTT. It specifies CASVGPRNSPLHF.

CDR3: CSVMREPQETQYF. The CDR3, as DNA: TGCAGTGTTATGCGGGAGCCACAAGAGACCCAGTACTTC. This rearrangement joins TRBV20-1 to TRBJ2-5; 7 bases map to TRBD2. The length of the CDR3 is 13 residues. V trimming: 7 bases; J trimming: 2 bases; junction bases outside the gene matches: 7. CDR1 DFQATT and CDR2 SNEGSKA come from the germline V gene (reference sequence).

This clonotype has just a few counts. The J gene is TRBJ2-4, the V gene TRBV6-2 or TRBV6-3; a possible D gene is TRBD2 (7 bases). The germline CDR1 and CDR2 sequences are MNHEY and SVGEGT. With 2 bases removed from V and 7 bases from J, the gap between germline ends came to 21 bases. The CDR3 is 17 residues long. CDR3 residues: CASSYPGRGGAKNIQYF. The CDR3 region has the DNA TGTGCCAGCAGTTACCCCGGTAGGGGGGGTGCAAAGAACATTCAGTACTTC.

This clonotype was found a few times. The chain links TRBV10-3 to TRBJ2-1; D gene unclear. V was cut by 2 bases and J by 10 bases, with 6 bases left in between. CDR1 and CDR2 (germline): ENHRY, SYGVKD. CDR3 length: 11 residues. The CDR3 is CAISERAEQFF. In DNA form, the CDR3 reads TGTGCCATCAGTGAGCGGGCGGAGCAGTTCTTC.

In this sample, this clonotype turned up many times. The chain links TRBV29-1 to TRBJ2-7; 7 bases agree with TRBD1. Per the germline V gene, CDR1 is SQVTM and CDR2 is ANQGSEA. Losses at the gene ends were 2 bases for V and 2 bases for J; bases not matched to a gene: 0. The CDR3 is 12 amino acids. The CDR3 sequence is CSVETGAYEQYF. As DNA, the CDR3 is TGCAGCGTTGAAACAGGGGCCTACGAGCAGTACTTC.

This clonotype occurred a few times. The V and J genes are TRBV5-1 and TRBJ2-2, with D tentatively TRBD2 (6 bases). In germline, CDR1 is SGHRS, CDR2 YFSETQ. V shed 0 bases and J shed 6 bases, with 12 bases lying between them. This CDR3 has 15 amino acids. The CDR3 loop reads CASSLVFGEAGELFF. In DNA form, the CDR3 reads TGCGCCAGCAGCTTGGTTTTCGGGGAGGCCGGGGAGCTGTTTTTT.

This clonotype was counted many times. V and J are TRBV5-1 and TRBJ1-4, with a weak D call TRBD1 (5 bases). Germline values: CDR1 SGHRS, CDR2 YFSETQ. The V end lost 4 bases, the J end lost 4 bases, and 8 bases lay between the germline ends. The CDR3 length is 13 residues. The CDR3 region has the DNA TGCGCCAGCAGCGAGGGGAGTAATGAAAAACTGTTTTTT. As protein: CASSEGSNEKLFF.

This clonotype has more than one count but fewer than ten. The rearrangement joins TRBV7-2 to TRBJ2-1; 9 positions match TRBD2. V shed 0 bases and J 8 bases; nucleotides not matched to a gene: 14. Germline CDR1 is SGHTA and CDR2 is FQGNSA. The CDR3 runs to 18 residues. For the CDR3, the DNA is TGTGCCAGCAGCTTAGCTTCCGGGGGCGGGAGGGCCAGGGATGAGCAGTTCTTC. This translates into CASSLASGGGRARDEQFF.

The chain's CDR3 is CASRRTGGQLGQPQHF. CDR3 DNA: TGTGCCAGCAGGAGGACAGGGGGTCAACTTGGTCAGCCCCAGCATTTT. The chain has TRBV2 and TRBJ1-5; 10 bases match TRBD1. The germline CDR1 and CDR2 sequences are SNHLY and FYNNEI. This CDR3 comprises 16 residues. J lost 6 bases, V lost 6 bases, and 11 bases had no gene match.